This TCR beta chain was captured by sequencing in a study of T-cell memory formation after mild COVID-19. Study-wide background: Most TCR clusters belonged to a single donor. Whole-study results and caveats: Shrinking CD4+ clones resided mostly in CM and EM, and CD8+ ones in EMRA. Clones contracting day 15 to 85 were balanced CD4/CD8; later expanders leaned CD4+. Among clones peaking at day 37 in the second wave, SARS-CoV-2 specificity remained unconfirmed.

As to this clonotype: Its specificity is unknown. A read error may produce the germline difference seen at one junction end.

CDR3 size: 12 residues. CDR1 and CDR2 from the germline V gene are SNHLY and FYNNEI. TCRdb recomputed calls from the 5' RACE reads with MiXCR, one row per CDR3 protein. The table lists 400,000 to 500,000 distinct CDR3 sequences, 15% to 25% of them singletons. What was sequenced was PBMCs or a T cell subset sorted from them (not recorded which). This TCR was sampled from an adult woman who had mild COVID-19 (a few samples of this study predate the infection). Cell type and time point are not known. The V gene is TRBV2, the J gene TRBJ2-4, with 8 bases lining up with TRBD1. CDR3 residues: CASSEGKTGVAF. The CDR3 region has the DNA TGTGCCAGCAGTGAAGGAAAGACAGGGGTGGCCTTC.